The sequence of this T cell receptor (beta chain) was determined in a study of control samples from healthy donors and cancer patients. The V and J ends lost 5 bases and 15 bases, in that order; junction bases with no gene match: 11. Germline-derived CDR1 and CDR2 are MDHEN and SYDVKM. The CDR3 spans 15 residues. Data came from immunoSEQ multiplex PCR; TCRdb stores just in-frame clones and leaves some out. Of approximately 140,000 clones in the sample, approximately 90% were seen once. This clone occurred a few times. The chain is built from TRBV28 and TRBJ2-1; TRBD2 aligns across 15 bases. The sequenced material came from blood. This sequence was found in a woman in her twenties or thirties in good health. The CDR3 protein is CASSGRTSGRGSWFF. CDR3 coding DNA: TGTGCCAGCAGTGGACGGACTAGCGGGAGGGGGTCCTGGTTCTTC. The full variable domain, in which reference TRBV28 and TRBJ2-1 provide the parts outside the CDR3, is DVKVTQSSRYLVKRTGEKVFLECVQDMDHENMFWYRQDPGLGLRLIYFSYDVKMKEKGDIPEGYSVSREKKERFSLILESASTNQTSMYLCASSGRTSGRGSWFFGPGTRLTVL.